The 27 T cell receptor beta chains below come from one sample, sequenced in a study of cytomegalovirus exposure and HLA in healthy donors (dated by TCRdb to the late 2010s). The library was generated by the immunoSEQ multiplex PCR assay. A mixture of 60 forward primers for TCR Vbeta segments and 13 reverse primers for TCR Jbeta segments was used in the multiplex PCR. Drawn from immuneACCESS, this table holds only the in-frame rearrangements with V and J called that TCRdb kept. Clones are partly lost; checked studies trace under half to an unresolved V gene and leave the rest unexplained. The sample table records around 190,000 clones; about 80% of these occur just once. The top ten clones comprise over 12% of the sample. Sequenced: PBMCs. All receptors come from a woman younger than 45 in good health and CMV-seropositive.

The chain carries TRBV4-1 and TRBJ2-7, with 9 bases matching TRBD1. The CDR3 sequence is 15 residues long. Looked up from germline, CDR1 is MGHRA and CDR2 is YSYEKL. The junction had 3 bases not matched to a gene; V was cut back by 1 base and J by 2 bases. DNA for the CDR3: TGCGCCAGCAGCCAAGGACAGGGGGTGACCTACGAGCAGTACTTC. This encodes CASSQGQGVTYEQYF.

V and J are TRBV7-2 and TRBJ2-3; the D gene is possibly TRBD2 (6 bases). This CDR3 has 15 amino acids. V was pared by 4 bases and J by 1 base, with 12 bases between. Germline CDR1 reads SGHTA; CDR2 reads FQGNSA. The CDR3 reads CASSSLPSGTDTQYF. The CDR3 region has the DNA TGTGCCAGCAGCTCACTGCCTAGCGGCACAGATACGCAGTATTTT.

This sequence joins TRBV14 and TRBJ1-1, with a possible D match to TRBD1 (5 bases). CDR3 length: 13 residues. Germline assignment: CDR1 SGHDN and CDR2 FVKESK. Trimming cost V 2 bases and J 11 bases, with 15 bases left between them. The CDR3 nucleotides are TGTGCCAGCAGCCAACTCTATGGTGGGGCCGCTTTCTTT. This codes for CASSQLYGGAAFF. Looking up the rest from reference TRBV14 and TRBJ1-1 gives the full variable domain: EAGVTQFPSHSVIEKGQTVTLRCDPISGHDNLYWYRRVMGKEIKFLLHFVKESKQDESGMPNNRFLAERTGGTYSTLKVQPAELEDSGVYFCASSQLYGGAAFFGQGTRLTVV.

This clone was detected a few times. The genes are TRBV4-1 and TRBJ1-5; D unclear. This CDR3 region has 13 residues. Germline V gene sequence: CDR1 MGHRA, CDR2 YSYEKL. The V end was cut by 1 base, the J end by 4 bases, with 5 bases between. The CDR3 DNA is TGCGCCAGCAGCCAAGCCGTGAATCAGCCCCAGCATTTT. It yields the protein CASSQAVNQPQHF.

The table lists this clone with a few counts. The gene calls are TRBV15 and TRBJ1-4; 9 nucleotides agree with TRBD1. This CDR3 region has 15 residues. Germline V CDR1 and CDR2: LNHNV, YYDKDF (reference sequence). With 1 base clipped from V and 8 bases from J, the junction kept 5 bases outside the gene matches. CDR3 sequence (DNA): TGTGCCACCAGCAGAGGGGACAGGGTGGAGGAAAAACTGTTTTTT. Translating gives CATSRGDRVEEKLFF.

The chain couples TRBV27 to TRBJ2-7; the match to TRBD1 covers 7 bases. CDR1 and CDR2 (germline): MNHEY, SMNVEV (reference sequence). The V segment lost 4 bases and the J segment 5 bases; nucleotides outside the gene matches: 11. The CDR3 contains 15 residues. The CDR3 DNA reads as TGTGCCAGCAGTTCCCGACAGGGTCTTAGCCACGAGCAGTACTTC. Protein sequence: CASSSRQGLSHEQYF.

This chain uses TRBV6-1 with TRBJ2-3, with D possibly matching TRBD2 (7 bases). The CDR3 sequence is 16 residues long. Trimming took off 1 base at V and 6 bases at J, with 17 bases between the two ends. Germline lookup yields CDR1 MNHNS and CDR2 SASEGT. DNA for the CDR3: TGTGCCAGCAGTGAAGGTTCGGGGGGCAGAACGGATACGCAGTATTTT. This gives the protein CASSEGSGGRTDTQYF.

This sequence joins TRBV5-1 and TRBJ2-1, with 9 bases identical to TRBD2. After removal of 5 bases from V and 0 bases from J, the junction contained 0 bases not matched to a gene. From germline, CDR1 is SGHRS and CDR2 YFSETQ. This CDR3 region has 14 residues. The CDR3 spells CASRGLASYNEQFF. CDR3 bases: TGCGCCAGCAGGGGACTAGCCTCCTACAATGAGCAGTTCTTC.

The chain has TRBV6-1 and TRBJ2-7; D perhaps matches TRBD1 (5 bases). The CDR3 covers 11 residues. V dropped 10 bases and J dropped 5 bases, with 12 bases sitting between them. Germline V gene sequence: CDR1 MNHNS, CDR2 SASEGT. The CDR3 nucleotides are TGTGCCATCCAGGGTCCACACGAGCAGTACTTC. Encoded protein: CAIQGPHEQYF.

The chain joins TRBV27 to TRBJ2-1; 7 bases line up with TRBD2. This CDR3 comprises 14 residues. The junction had 5 bases not matched to a gene; V was cut back by 6 bases and J by 3 bases. Germline V gene sequence: CDR1 MNHEY, CDR2 SMNVEV (reference sequence). DNA of the CDR3: TGTGCCAGCAGAGAGCGGGGTCTCTACAATGAGCAGTTCTTC. This encodes CASRERGLYNEQFF.

The gene calls are TRBV28 and TRBJ2-7; TRBD2 matches 10 bases. V lost 3 bases, J lost 2 bases, and 7 bases stayed unmatched. Per the germline V gene, CDR1 is MDHEN and CDR2 is SYDVKM. This CDR3 comprises 16 residues. CDR3 protein: CASSLGLAGDAYEQYF. The CDR3 DNA sequence: TGTGCCAGCAGTTTGGGGCTAGCGGGGGACGCCTACGAGCAGTACTTC.

In its sample, this clone was seen once. The chain combines TRBV19 with TRBJ2-5; 10 positions match TRBD2. The V segment lost 7 bases and the J segment 3 bases; nucleotides outside the gene matches: 8. The CDR3 length is 15 residues. Germline V lookup: CDR1 LNHDA, CDR2 SQIVND (reference sequence). CDR3 sequence reads: CASTSLLAGKETQYF. The CDR3 region has the DNA TGTGCCAGTACTTCACTACTAGCGGGAAAAGAGACCCAGTACTTC.

The chain is built from TRBV6-6 and TRBJ2-5; 8 nucleotides match TRBD2. The CDR3 has 15 residues. The V gene's germline CDR1 is MNHNY and CDR2 SVGAGI (reference sequence). The trim removed 5 bases at V and 2 bases at J, leaving 7 bases unmatched. The CDR3 loop is CASSPPGGEQETQYF. DNA of the CDR3: TGTGCCAGCAGTCCCCCGGGAGGGGAGCAAGAGACCCAGTACTTC.

The genes are TRBV29-1 and TRBJ2-7; D possibly corresponds to TRBD1 (5 bases). This CDR3 has 11 residues. The V end was cut by 7 bases, the J end by 1 base, with 8 bases between. Germline CDR1 SQVTM, CDR2 ANQGSEA. As DNA, the CDR3 is TGCAGCGAGGGGCCATCCTACGAGCAGTACTTC. It encodes CSEGPSYEQYF.

The genes are TRBV5-8 and TRBJ2-5; TRBD2 agrees at 7 bases. Germline CDR1 reads SGHTS; CDR2 reads YDEGEE. The CDR3 length is 16 residues. V lost 0 bases to trimming and J lost 2 bases; unmatched junction nucleotides: 7. CDR3 DNA sequence: TGTGCCAGCAGCTTGGTGGCGGGGGTTTTTCAAGAGACCCAGTACTTC. Protein: CASSLVAGVFQETQYF.

The CDR3 region is CASSLTAARQESLLYYEQYF. The DNA of the CDR3 is TGTGCCAGCAGCTTAACCGCGGCCCGACAGGAAAGCTTACTCTACTACGAGCAGTACTTC. This sequence joins TRBV7-3 and TRBJ2-7, with D maybe TRBD1 (6 bases). Germline V lookup: CDR1 SGHTA, CDR2 FQGTGA. This CDR3 spans 20 amino acids. The V gene lost 0 bases and the J gene lost 3 bases, with 27 bases spanning the gap.

The chain carries TRBV6-5 and TRBJ2-5, with 8 bases that match TRBD1. Germline values: CDR1 MNHEY, CDR2 SVGAGI. Trimming removed 5 bases from V and 0 bases from J; junction bases left unmatched: 5. The CDR3 contains 15 residues. As DNA, the CDR3 is TGTGCCAGCAGTCGACAGGGGTCGTACCAAGAGACCCAGTACTTC. Amino acid sequence: CASSRQGSYQETQYF.

The V and J genes are TRBV2 and TRBJ2-7; TRBD2 matches 11 bases. J was trimmed by 7 bases and V by 6 bases; bases with no gene match: 8. Germline CDR1 and CDR2: SNHLY and FYNNEI. The CDR3 length is 14 residues. The CDR3 spells CASSLPGLADEQYF. CDR3 DNA: TGTGCCAGCAGCTTGCCGGGACTAGCGGATGAGCAGTACTTC. The full variable domain, with the rest looked up from reference TRBV2 and TRBJ2-7, is EPEVTQTPSHQVTQMGQEVILRCVPISNHLYFYWYRQILGQKVEFLVSFYNNEISEKSEIFDDQFSVERPDGSNFTLKIRSTKLEDSAMYFCASSLPGLADEQYFGPGTRLTVT.

The V and J genes are TRBV6-1 and TRBJ1-5; D not resolved. The CDR3 consists of 13 residues. Trimming stripped 7 bases from V and 5 bases from J, with 12 bases between. The germline CDR1 and CDR2 sequences are MNHNS and SASEGT. CDR3 nucleotides: TGTGCCAGCAAACTAATATATGATCAGCCCCAGCATTTT. Translation gives CASKLIYDQPQHF.

This sequence joins TRBV29-1 and TRBJ1-5, with 7 bases that match TRBD1. Germline V lookup: CDR1 SQVTM, CDR2 ANQGSEA. The V and J ends lost 4 bases and 3 bases, in that order; junction bases with no gene match: 6. The CDR3 contains 14 residues. For the CDR3, the DNA is TGCAGCGTTGCCGGGGACAGAGACAATCAGCCCCAGCATTTT. Its protein product is CSVAGDRDNQPQHF.

This clone is a singleton in its sample. This chain uses TRBV5-3 with TRBJ2-7, with D tentatively TRBD1 (6 bases). TRBV5-3 qualifies as an ORF whose function is uncertain. There are 15 residues in the CDR3. V shed 1 base and J shed 7 bases, with 18 bases lying between them. The CDR3 DNA follows: TGTGCCAGAAGCTTGTTGGGACACGGATCCTTGGAGCAGTACTTC. Residues: CARSLLGHGSLEQYF.

This chain links TRBV7-9 with TRBJ2-5, with TRBD1 as a possible D gene (6 bases). This CDR3 region has 18 residues. Germline V lookup: CDR1 SEHNR, CDR2 FQNEAQ (reference sequence). The V and J ends lost 0 bases and 0 bases respectively, with 17 bases between them. CDR3 bases: TGTGCCAGCAGCTTAGCCCTCACGCCAGGGGCCAACCAAGAGACCCAGTACTTC. Its protein is CASSLALTPGANQETQYF.

As to this clone: Compared with germline, one end of the junction differs, possibly owing to a read error. V gene TRBV7-9 combines with J gene TRBJ1-1; D is undetermined. This CDR3 spans 13 amino acids. Per germline, CDR1 SEHNR and CDR2 FQNEAQ (reference sequence). The CDR3 here is CSSSLEGNTEAFF. In nucleotides, the CDR3 is TGTTCCAGCAGTCTAGAAGGGAACACTGAAGCTTTCTTT.

The chain links TRBV4-1 to TRBJ1-1; no clear D. V was pared by 0 bases and J by 4 bases, with 15 bases between. The CDR3 consists of 16 residues. From germline, CDR1 is MGHRA and CDR2 YSYEKL. CDR3 residues: CASSQDPWRTATEAFF. CDR3 coding DNA: TGCGCCAGCAGCCAAGATCCGTGGAGGACCGCCACTGAAGCTTTCTTT.

This clone was counted a single time. CDR3 residues: CASSQGAGERTQYF. DNA of the CDR3: TGCGCCAGCAGCCAAGGCGCGGGGGAACGTACGCAGTATTTT. The chain couples TRBV4-3 to TRBJ2-3; TRBD2 matches 7 bases. The V segment lost 1 base and the J segment 8 bases; nucleotides outside the gene matches: 6. CDR1 is LGHNA, CDR2 YSLEER, per germline. The CDR3 has 14 residues.

This clone showed up just once. This chain uses TRBV6-5 with TRBJ2-7; 8 positions agree with TRBD2. Germline loops: CDR1 MNHEY, CDR2 SVGAGI. The trim removed 5 bases at V and 2 bases at J, leaving 5 bases unmatched. This CDR3 is built from 14 residues. CDR3 in DNA: TGTGCCAGCAGTATTACCGGGGGGGCCTACGAGCAGTACTTC. Translated, it gives CASSITGGAYEQYF.

This clone was seen once. This rearrangement joins TRBV5-1 to TRBJ1-6, with 7 bases aligning to TRBD1. This CDR3 spans 15 amino acids. The germline V gene encodes CDR1 SGHRS and CDR2 YFSETQ. Trimming cost V 6 bases and J 5 bases; bases outside gene matches: 8. The CDR3 DNA is TGCGCCAGCACTACAGGGACAGCTAATAATTCACCCCTCCACTTT. Translated: CASTTGTANNSPLHF.